Presented here are 5 T cell receptor beta chains from one specimen sequenced in a study of cytomegalovirus exposure and HLA in healthy donors. PCR amplification relied on 60 Vbeta primers (plus 13 Jbeta primers). Generated by immunoSEQ multiplex PCR, the TCRdb table keeps only in-frame clones and is missing some. This sample yields over 110,000 clones, of which about 80% are seen a single time; about 3.2% belongs to the top ten. The sequenced sample consisted of PBMCs. The origin of the receptors is a female donor in good health and CMV-seronegative.

The chain carries TRBV6-1 and TRBJ1-5; no definite D call. V was pared by 1 base and J by 3 bases, with 7 bases between. The CDR3 consists of 14 residues. Germline CDR1 and CDR2: MNHNS and SASEGT. CDR3 nucleotides: TGTGCCAGCAGTGAAGTCCCGGTCAATCAGCCCCAGCATTTT. Its protein is CASSEVPVNQPQHF.

V and J are TRBV11-2 and TRBJ1-4; 7 bases line up with TRBD1. J gave up 6 bases and V 5 bases, and 9 bases lay outside the gene matches. The CDR3 spans 15 residues. Germline lookup yields CDR1 SGHAT and CDR2 FQNNGV. CDR3 DNA: TGTGCCAGCAGCCCCCCAGGGGGTTCGTATGAAAAACTGTTTTTT. This gives the protein CASSPPGGSYEKLFF.

The gene calls are TRBV7-8 and TRBJ1-5; D may be TRBD1 (6 bases). The germline gives CDR1 SGHVS, CDR2 FQNEAQ. The V end lost 1 base, the J end lost 6 bases, and 25 bases lay between the germline ends. The CDR3 has 19 amino acids. CDR3 residues: CASSLGSLGTQLGGQPQHF. CDR3 DNA: TGTGCCAGCAGCTTAGGGAGTTTAGGGACACAGTTAGGAGGTCAGCCCCAGCATTTT.

The CDR3 protein is CARSLGGQAGDTHNSPLHF. The CDR3 DNA sequence: TGTGCCAGAAGCTTAGGGGGCCAGGCAGGTGATACCCATAATTCACCCCTCCACTTT. The rearrangement joins TRBV7-5 to TRBJ1-6; the D call TRBD1 from the table was never checked on the DNA. TRBV7-5 represents a pseudogene. This CDR3 has 19 residues.

Comments on this clone: One junction end disagrees with the germline gene, perhaps due to a read error. The rearrangement links TRBV2 to TRBJ2-2, with D maybe TRBD2 (6 bases). The CDR3 has 15 residues. CDR1 SNHLY and CDR2 FYNNEI come from the germline V gene. CDR3 DNA: TGTGCCAGCAGAACCGGGACTGCGAAAACCGGGGAGCTGTTTTTT. It specifies CASRTGTAKTGELFF.